This TCR beta chain was recorded in a study of shared clonotypes between healthy human individuals. Study results and caveats: Sequencing depth was expected to influence donor clonotype sharing.

This clone was found a few times. The target antigen is unknown. Repertoires were generated with immunoSEQ multiplex PCR, while TCRdb's copy carries only in-frame clones and drops some. The sample contains about 980,000 clones, approximately 80% of which appear only once. The CDR3 spans 14 residues. The germline gives CDR1 MNHNS, CDR2 SASEGT. The V gene lost 1 base and the J gene lost 7 bases, with 11 bases spanning the gap. Specimen: memory CD4+ T cells sorted from blood. Specified subset: CD45RA-negative fraction. The chain employs TRBV6-1 and TRBJ1-5; the D is unclear. This receptor was taken from a man between 18 and 29 years old in good health. The CDR3 sequence is CASSEGTLRQPQHF. CDR3 coding DNA: TGTGCCAGCAGTGAAGGCACCCTGAGGCAGCCCCAGCATTTT.